The clone carrying this TCR beta chain has just one count. This table comes from immunoSEQ multiplex PCR, and its TCRdb copy is limited to in-frame clones, with some not included. The sample lists about 150,000 clones, 80% to 95% occurring once. This sample is drawn from a study of control samples from healthy donors and cancer patients. CDR3 size: 13 residues. CDR1 is MNHEY and CDR2 is SMNVEV in the germline V gene (reference sequence). V lost 2 bases, J lost 7 bases, and 9 bases lay in between. The gene calls are TRBV27 and TRBJ1-5; no reliable D call. The sequence derives from a man in his late teens or twenties in good health. The sample comprised blood. CDR3 in DNA: TGTGCCAGCAGTTTAGGGGTCAGACAGCCCCAGCATTTT. It translates to CASSLGVRQPQHF.